This entry describes one TCR beta chain. These data come from a study of CD8+CD57+ T cells in acquired aplastic anemia. Germline V lookup: CDR1 SGHVS, CDR2 FNYEAQ. This CDR3 has 13 residues. V was cut by 4 bases and J by 8 bases, with 14 bases left in between. Profiling of TCR beta VDJ combinations and CDR3 sequences used genomic DNA as template. TCRdb ran MiXCR on the reads and lists one entry per CDR3 protein. The sample holds around 200,000 distinct CDR3 sequences, around half seen once. This rearrangement joins TRBV7-6 to TRBJ1-2, with D tentatively TRBD1 (6 bases). Sequencing was performed on sorted CD4+, CD8+, or CD8+CD57+ T cells (not recorded which) from PBMCs. The receptor comes from a human donor in good health, serving as a control. CDR3 protein: CASSSDREGGYTF. In DNA form, the CDR3 reads TGTGCCAGCAGCTCGGACAGAGAGGGCGGCTACACCTTC.